The present T cell receptor (beta chain) was sequenced within a study of breast tumors, draining lymph nodes, adjacent tissues. Findings and limits, study-wide: Most tumor T cells seemingly derive from lymph node, then expand in tumor. Tumor and nontumor repertoires were significantly more similar in luminal-like than in basal-like breast cancer. Tumor T cell lymph node origin was a supported hypothesis, not proven. Tumor repertoires ranked between lymph nodes and nontumor tissue in diversity, with V and J gene preferences.

This clonotype occurred many times. Antigen: not known. The CDR3 sequence is 17 residues long. V dropped 1 base and J dropped 0 bases, with 15 bases sitting between them. Germline lookup yields CDR1 LNHNV and CDR2 YYDKDF (reference sequence). Axillary draining lymph nodes of breast cancer patients supplied the node samples. MiXCR, applied by TCRdb to the multiplex PCR reads, yields one record per CDR3 protein. This table holds approximately 130,000 distinct CDR3 sequences, about 20% found once. The specimen was axillary lymph node tissue. The chain has TRBV15 and TRBJ1-2; a possible D gene is TRBD1 (5 bases). The clonotype was recovered from a female donor with breast cancer. Some clones in this sample may be carry-over from other donors' samples. This CDR3 is CATSRVGGAAANYGYTF. The CDR3 DNA follows: TGTGCCACCAGCAGAGTGGGCGGGGCCGCCGCTAACTATGGCTACACCTTC.